These 32 T cell receptor beta chains originate from one sample sequenced in a study of blood T cells in healthy people across ages. A second roughly 7 to 11 cycle PCR used barcoded and J-beta primers. Each CDR3 protein is one row after TCRdb ran MiXCR on the 5' RACE reads. The table lists approximately 600,000 distinct CDR3 sequences, 58% of them singletons. Sequenced input: blood. The receptors originated from a man between 60 and 70 years old in good health.

The chain couples TRBV7-9 to TRBJ2-7; D could derive from TRBD1 or TRBD2 (5 bases each). CDR1 is SEHNR, CDR2 FQNEAQ, per germline (reference sequence). The CDR3 runs 17 residues. V was clipped by 0 bases and J by 0 bases, with 15 bases between them. In nucleotides, the CDR3 is TGTGCCAGCAGCTTAGCGGAGCCGGGGCTTCCCTCCTACGAGCAGTACTTC. Its translation is CASSLAEPGLPSYEQYF.

The chain has TRBV27 and TRBJ1-5, with D perhaps TRBD1 (6 bases). There are 15 residues in the CDR3. Germline V gives CDR1 MNHEY, CDR2 SMNVEV (reference sequence). V was shortened by 2 bases and J by 1 base, with 9 bases between the two germline ends. The CDR3 sequence is CASSLRGSSNQPQHF. DNA of the CDR3: TGTGCCAGCAGTTTAAGGGGGTCGAGCAATCAGCCCCAGCATTTT.

There are many counts of this clonotype. The chain uses TRBV29-1 and TRBJ1-2; D perhaps matches TRBD1 (5 bases). Germline V CDR1 and CDR2: SQVTM, ANQGSEA. V was trimmed by 4 bases and J by 7 bases, leaving 10 bases between them. The CDR3 has 11 amino acids. The CDR3 is CSVGQGGGYTF. The CDR3 nucleotides read TGCAGCGTTGGGCAGGGAGGTGGCTACACCTTC.

The gene calls are TRBV29-1 and TRBJ1-2; TRBD1 aligns across 7 bases. The CDR3 spans 12 residues. Germline CDR1 is SQVTM and CDR2 is ANQGSEA. V shed 6 bases and J 2 bases; nucleotides not matched to a gene: 3. The CDR3 sequence is CSVRGRNYGYTF. The CDR3 DNA follows: TGCAGCGTAAGGGGGCGGAACTATGGCTACACCTTC.

This clonotype was detected once. The rearrangement uses TRBV6-2 or TRBV6-3 and TRBJ2-7; TRBD2 matches at 12 bases. The V gene end was trimmed by 4 bases and the J gene end by 5 bases; junction bases not matched to a gene: 9. Germline V gives CDR1 MNHEY, CDR2 SVGEGT. The CDR3 loop spans 16 amino acids. CDR3 in amino acids: CASSSALAGGRDEQYF. The CDR3 DNA sequence: TGTGCCAGCAGTTCCGCCCTAGCGGGGGGGCGAGACGAGCAGTACTTC.

The chain couples TRBV2 to TRBJ2-3, with D perhaps matching TRBD2 (7 bases). The CDR3 has 16 amino acids. Germline-derived CDR1 and CDR2 are SNHLY and FYNNEI. V lost 6 bases and J 3 bases, leaving 19 bases between the germline ends. DNA of the CDR3: TGTGCCAGCAGCCCGACGGGGGGCGGTGGTACAGATACGCAGTATTTT. Encoded protein: CASSPTGGGGTDTQYF.

This clonotype was seen a few times. V gene TRBV5-1 combines with J gene TRBJ1-6; possibly TRBD1 for D (5 bases). Germline V gene lookup returns CDR1 SGHRS and CDR2 YFSETQ. V was clipped by 4 bases and J by 0 bases, with 8 bases between them. The CDR3 covers 15 residues. The CDR3: CASSVTGSYNSPLHF. In DNA, the CDR3 is TGCGCCAGCAGCGTAACAGGCTCCTATAATTCACCCCTCCACTTT. The full variable domain, rest sourced from reference TRBV5-1 and TRBJ1-6, is KAGVTQTPRYLIKTRGQQVTLSCSPISGHRSVSWYQQTPGQGLQFLFEYFSETQRNKGNFPGRFSGRQFSNSRSEMNVSTLELGDSALYLCASSVTGSYNSPLHFGNGTRLTVT.

The chain joins TRBV6-2 or TRBV6-3 to TRBJ1-5, with 9 bases matching TRBD1. The CDR3 totals 15 residues. Per the germline V gene, CDR1 is MNHEY and CDR2 is SVGEGT. The V segment lost 6 bases and the J segment 8 bases; nucleotides outside the gene matches: 11. In DNA form, the CDR3 reads TGTGCCAGCAGAGACCCCGGACAGGGGCGGAAGCCCCAGCATTTT. It is translated as CASRDPGQGRKPQHF.

This chain connects TRBV5-1 to TRBJ2-1; weak D call: TRBD2 (5 bases). Deletions cut 8 bases from V and 0 bases from J, with 9 bases between. CDR1 is SGHRS and CDR2 is YFSETQ in the germline V gene. The length of the CDR3 is 13 residues. The CDR3 region is CASWESSYNEQFF. DNA of the CDR3: TGCGCCAGTTGGGAGAGCTCCTACAATGAGCAGTTCTTC.

The CDR3 sequence is CASKGGGTDTQYF. CDR3 nucleotides: TGTGCCAGCAAAGGCGGGGGCACAGATACGCAGTATTTT. The rearrangement joins TRBV6-5 to TRBJ2-3; D perhaps matches TRBD2 (6 bases). The CDR3 covers 13 residues. The V and J ends lost 7 bases and 1 base respectively, with 9 bases between them. Per the germline V gene, CDR1 is MNHEY and CDR2 is SVGAGI.

The DNA of the CDR3 is TGCAGCGTTGAAGTCTCCGGGACTAGCGGAATATACGAGCAGTACTTC. This codes for CSVEVSGTSGIYEQYF. The V gene is TRBV29-1, the J gene TRBJ2-7; 11 positions match TRBD2. Per the germline V gene, CDR1 is SQVTM and CDR2 is ANQGSEA. The CDR3 length is 16 residues. Trimming cost V 1 base and J 4 bases; bases outside gene matches: 9.

V gene TRBV28 combines with J gene TRBJ2-7; 9 nucleotides match TRBD2. Judging by the DNA end, TRBJ2-5 fits better; the J call may be wrong. The CDR3 covers 13 residues. In germline, CDR1 is MDHEN, CDR2 SYDVKM. This CDR3 reads CATWGSGGETQYF. The CDR3 bases are TGTGCCACTTGGGGTAGCGGGGGAGAGACCCAGTACTTC.

As DNA, the CDR3 is TGCAGCGTTGGGGCTGGCAGCTACACAGATACGCAGTATTTT. This codes for CSVGAGSYTDTQYF. The V gene is TRBV29-1, the J gene TRBJ2-3; D not certain. The CDR3 is 14 residues long. Germline CDR1 reads SQVTM; CDR2 reads ANQGSEA. Deletions cut 4 bases from V and 2 bases from J, with 13 bases between.

This clonotype was found a few times. The chain combines TRBV6-2 or TRBV6-3 with TRBJ2-1; TRBD2 is a possible D gene (7 bases). The CDR3 has 14 residues. Germline V gives CDR1 MNHEY, CDR2 SVGEGT. Trimming took off 7 bases at V and 10 bases at J, with 20 bases between the two ends. In DNA, the CDR3 is TGTGCCAGCACCCCTGCGGGGGCGCTCGGCGAGCAGTTCTTC. Translation gives CASTPAGALGEQFF.

Comments on this clonotype: Being one base from a much bigger clone, this may be a read error. The genes are TRBV7-8 and TRBJ2-7; 7 positions match TRBD2. Germline CDR1 is SGHVS and CDR2 is FQNEAQ. The CDR3 extends over 14 amino acids. The trim removed 2 bases at V and 2 bases at J, leaving 3 bases unmatched. CDR3 bases: TGTGCCAGCAGCTTAAATGGGGGGGCCTACGAGCAGTACTTC. Translated: CASSLNGGAYEQYF.

This chain links TRBV5-1 with TRBJ1-6, with a weak D call TRBD1 (6 bases). Looked up from germline, CDR1 is SGHRS and CDR2 is YFSETQ. The V end lost 0 bases, the J end lost 1 base, and 14 bases lay between the germline ends. The length of the CDR3 is 18 residues. In nucleotides, the CDR3 is TGCGCCAGCAGCTTGGTAACAGGGCTAGCGTCCTATAATTCACCCCTCCACTTT. It translates to CASSLVTGLASYNSPLHF.

The chain couples TRBV2 to TRBJ1-5, with D perhaps matching TRBD1 (6 bases). Germline CDR1 reads SNHLY; CDR2 reads FYNNEI. CDR3 length: 16 residues. Trimming removed 4 bases from V and 2 bases from J, with 15 bases in between. The CDR3 loop reads CASSGRTGRGNQPQHF. In DNA, the CDR3 is TGTGCCAGCAGTGGAAGAACAGGGAGGGGCAATCAGCCCCAGCATTTT. The full variable domain, rest sourced from reference TRBV2 and TRBJ1-5, is EPEVTQTPSHQVTQMGQEVILRCVPISNHLYFYWYRQILGQKVEFLVSFYNNEISEKSEIFDDQFSVERPDGSNFTLKIRSTKLEDSAMYFCASSGRTGRGNQPQHFGDGTRLSIL.

As concerns this clonotype: An end of the junction does not agree with germline; a read error may underlie this. The CDR3: CASNQDPILRGGLDNEQFF. In DNA form, the CDR3 reads TGCGCCAGCAACCAAGACCCCATCTTACGGGGGGGCCTGGACAATGAGCAGTTCTTC. The rearrangement links TRBV4-1 to TRBJ2-1; TRBD2 agrees at 8 bases. Germline V gives CDR1 MGHRA, CDR2 YSYEKL. This CDR3 spans 19 amino acids.

The gene calls are TRBV20-1 and TRBJ1-1; maybe TRBD1 (6 bases). The CDR3 sequence is 11 residues long. Per the germline V gene, CDR1 is DFQATT and CDR2 is SNEGSKA (reference sequence). The ends were cut back, 6 bases at V and 6 bases at J, with 11 bases in the middle. The CDR3 sequence: CSAEQGAEAFF. The CDR3 coding sequence is TGCAGTGCGGAACAGGGCGCTGAAGCTTTCTTT.

V usage is TRBV4-2 and J usage is TRBJ2-3; D not resolved. Deletions cut 3 bases from V and 4 bases from J, with 17 bases between. In germline, CDR1 is LGHNA, CDR2 YNFKEQ. This CDR3 spans 16 amino acids. The CDR3 nucleotides read TGTGCCAGCAGCCACGAACCGACCAGAGTGGCAGATACGCAGTATTTT. Encoded protein: CASSHEPTRVADTQYF.

The chain employs TRBV7-2 and TRBJ2-7, with TRBD2 matching 8 bases. The J call may be mistaken, given a closer DNA end match to TRBJ2-5. Germline CDR1 SGHTA, CDR2 FQGNSA. The CDR3 length is 15 residues. The CDR3, as DNA: TGTGCCAGCAGCTTCCAGCGGGGGCTTCGGGAGACCCAGTACTTC. Protein sequence: CASSFQRGLRETQYF.

There are a few counts of this clonotype. V usage is TRBV11-3 and J usage is TRBJ2-5; 10 positions match TRBD1. The CDR3 is made up of 15 amino acids. The V gene end was trimmed by 2 bases and the J gene end by 4 bases; junction bases not matched to a gene: 4. Germline V gene lookup returns CDR1 SGHNT and CDR2 YENEEA. The chain's CDR3 is CASSLRQGAAETQYF. The CDR3 nucleotides read TGTGCCAGCAGCTTAAGACAGGGGGCCGCAGAGACCCAGTACTTC. The full variable domain, its missing parts supplied by reference TRBV11-3 and TRBJ2-5, is EAGVVQSPRYKIIEKKQPVAFWCNPISGHNTLYWYLQNLGQGPELLIRYENEEAVDDSQLPKDRFSAERLKGVDSTLKIQPAELGDSAVYLCASSLRQGAAETQYFGPGTRLLVL.

This clonotype was counted ten times or more. The chain has TRBV29-1 and TRBJ2-2; either TRBD1 or TRBD2 may supply D (5 bases each). The V gene's germline CDR1 is SQVTM and CDR2 ANQGSEA. V lost 6 bases to trimming and J lost 1 base, with 12 bases between them. The CDR3 runs to 14 residues. This chain's CDR3 is CSVQERGNTGELFF. CDR3 nucleotide sequence: TGCAGCGTCCAAGAGAGGGGGAACACCGGGGAGCTGTTTTTT.

The chain recombines TRBV20-1 with TRBJ2-7, with D possibly matching TRBD1 (6 bases). The V end lost 6 bases, the J end lost 6 bases, and 18 bases lay between the germline ends. Germline V gene lookup returns CDR1 DFQATT and CDR2 SNEGSKA (reference sequence). This CDR3 comprises 13 residues. The DNA for the CDR3 is TGCAGTGCCAAGCCGGGACACCTCTCCGAGCAGTACTTC. Translation: CSAKPGHLSEQYF.

The chain recombines TRBV7-2 with TRBJ2-5; D is uncertain. The CDR3 is 13 residues long. V dropped 3 bases and J dropped 1 base, with 6 bases sitting between them. Germline-derived CDR1 and CDR2 are SGHTA and FQGNSA. The CDR3 sequence: CASSFRRQETQYF. The CDR3 DNA is TGTGCCAGCAGCTTTAGGCGCCAAGAGACCCAGTACTTC. Full variable domain (outside the CDR3, taken from reference TRBV7-2 and TRBJ2-5): GAGVSQSPSNKVTEKGKDVELRCDPISGHTALYWYRQSLGQGLEFLIYFQGNSAPDKSGLPSDRFSAERTGGSVSTLTIQRTQQEDSAVYLCASSFRRQETQYFGPGTRLLVL.

The chain uses TRBV11-2 and TRBJ2-3; D gene ambiguous. This CDR3 contains 11 residues. Trimming removed 2 bases at V and 8 bases at J, with 5 bases between. Germline V lookup: CDR1 SGHAT, CDR2 FQNNGV. The CDR3 DNA reads TGTGCCAGCAGCTTATGGGGTACGCAGTATTTT. Residues: CASSLWGTQYF.

Only a few counts were recorded for this clonotype. This chain links TRBV29-1 with TRBJ2-1, with 9 bases matching TRBD1. Germline CDR1 reads SQVTM; CDR2 reads ANQGSEA. The CDR3 covers 14 residues. J gave up 5 bases and V 5 bases, and 7 bases lay outside the gene matches. The DNA for the CDR3 is TGCAGCGTTAGCGGGACAGGGTCCCACAATGAGCAGTTCTTC. Translating gives CSVSGTGSHNEQFF.

This clonotype was seen more than once but under ten times. This chain joins TRBV5-1 and TRBJ2-5; tentatively, D is TRBD1 (6 bases). The V gene lost 2 bases and the J gene lost 9 bases, with 11 bases spanning the gap. Germline CDR1 reads SGHRS; CDR2 reads YFSETQ. This CDR3 comprises 12 residues. The CDR3 region has the DNA TGCGCCAGCAGCTTTACCCAGGGGTCCCAGTACTTC. Translated, it gives CASSFTQGSQYF. Variable domain in full (rest from reference TRBV5-1 and TRBJ2-5): KAGVTQTPRYLIKTRGQQVTLSCSPISGHRSVSWYQQTPGQGLQFLFEYFSETQRNKGNFPGRFSGRQFSNSRSEMNVSTLELGDSALYLCASSFTQGSQYFGPGTRLLVL.

The gene calls are TRBV7-9 and TRBJ2-3; D is unclear. This CDR3 is 12 amino acids long. The germline V gene encodes CDR1 SEHNR and CDR2 FQNEAQ (reference sequence). Deletions cut 5 bases from V and 4 bases from J, with 7 bases between. The CDR3 reads CASSRMSDTQYF. CDR3 coding DNA: TGTGCCAGCAGCCGAATGTCAGATACGCAGTATTTT.

This clonotype has a handful of counts. The chain employs TRBV29-1 and TRBJ1-2; D gene ambiguous. V was pared by 7 bases and J by 4 bases, with 16 bases between. Germline values: CDR1 SQVTM, CDR2 ANQGSEA. The CDR3 is 13 amino acids. CDR3 sequence (DNA): TGCAGCGCGTATACCGACGCGACCTATGGCTACACCTTC. Its protein product is CSAYTDATYGYTF.

In regard to this clonotype: A much larger clone is a single base away; this may be a read error. The chain joins TRBV20-1 to TRBJ1-6; D gene uncertain. V was pared by 3 bases and J by 3 bases, with 12 bases between. The CDR3 covers 15 residues. From germline, CDR1 is DFQATT and CDR2 SNEGSKA (reference sequence). CDR3 residues: CSARRAGHYNSPLHF. CDR3 in DNA: TGCAGTGCTAGGAGGGCCGGGCACTATAATTCACCCCTCCACTTT.

The chain has TRBV5-1 and TRBJ2-7; 7 bases fit TRBD2. The DNA end is more similar to TRBJ2-5, so the J call may be wrong. Looked up from germline, CDR1 is SGHRS and CDR2 is YFSETQ. The CDR3 totals 15 residues. CDR3 loop: CASSFEKSGVETQYF. DNA for the CDR3: TGCGCCAGCAGCTTTGAGAAAAGCGGGGTGGAGACCCAGTACTTC.